Each of the 3 T cell receptor beta chains below was sequenced from the same sample in a study of T cells in tumors after PD-1 blockade. Measured with immunoSEQ multiplex PCR; TCRdb has only the in-frame clones, and not every one. The sample lists roughly 9,800 clones, approximately 70% seen once, with roughly 13% in the top ten. The sequencing here drew on tumor tissue, taken after anti-PD-1 treatment. The receptor source for this set is a human donor with basal cell carcinoma.

CDR3 loop: CASSIRQGRYEQYF. In DNA form, the CDR3 reads TGTGCCAGCAGTATACGACAGGGACGGTACGAGCAGTACTTC. V usage is TRBV27 and J usage is TRBJ2-7; TRBD1 aligns across 7 bases. The germline V gene encodes CDR1 MNHEY and CDR2 SMNVEV (reference sequence). V shed 5 bases and J 4 bases; nucleotides not matched to a gene: 8. The CDR3 covers 14 residues.

The chain couples TRBV19 to TRBJ1-1; no clear D. Germline lookup yields CDR1 LNHDA and CDR2 SQIVND (reference sequence). Trimming cost V 7 bases and J 1 base, with 10 bases left between them. This CDR3 has 13 residues. The CDR3 region has the DNA TGTGCCAGTATAGAGGCGCCGAACACTGAAGCTTTCTTT. Protein sequence: CASIEAPNTEAFF.

This sequence joins TRBV9 and TRBJ1-1; D gene uncertain. This CDR3 is built from 15 residues. V was pared by 1 base and J by 0 bases, with 10 bases between. Germline V gene lookup returns CDR1 SGDLS and CDR2 YYNGEE. The CDR3 is CASSVSQVLNTEAFF. CDR3 DNA: TGTGCCAGCAGCGTAAGTCAGGTGCTGAACACTGAAGCTTTCTTT.